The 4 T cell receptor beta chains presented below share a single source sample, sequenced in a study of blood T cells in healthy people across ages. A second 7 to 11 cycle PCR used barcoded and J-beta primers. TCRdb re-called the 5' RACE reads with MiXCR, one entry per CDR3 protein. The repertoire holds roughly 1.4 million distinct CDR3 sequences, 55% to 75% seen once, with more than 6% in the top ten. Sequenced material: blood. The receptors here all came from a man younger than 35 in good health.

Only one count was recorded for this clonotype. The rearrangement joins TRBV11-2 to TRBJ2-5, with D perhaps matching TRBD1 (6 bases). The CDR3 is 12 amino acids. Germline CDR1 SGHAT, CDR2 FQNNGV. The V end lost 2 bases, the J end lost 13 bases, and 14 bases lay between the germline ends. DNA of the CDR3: TGTGCCAGCAGCTTACAGGGGTGGGTGGTGTACTTC. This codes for CASSLQGWVVYF.

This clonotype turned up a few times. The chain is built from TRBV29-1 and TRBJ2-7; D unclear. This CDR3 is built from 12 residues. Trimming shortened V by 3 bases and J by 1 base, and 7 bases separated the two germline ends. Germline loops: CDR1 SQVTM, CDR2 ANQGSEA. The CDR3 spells CSVDVGSYEQYF. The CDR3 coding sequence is TGCAGCGTTGACGTCGGATCCTACGAGCAGTACTTC.

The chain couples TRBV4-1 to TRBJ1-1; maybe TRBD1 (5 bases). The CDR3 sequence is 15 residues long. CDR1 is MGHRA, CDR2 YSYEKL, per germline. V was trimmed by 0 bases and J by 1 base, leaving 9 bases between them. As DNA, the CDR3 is TGCGCCAGCAGCCAAGATCAGGGAACGAACACTGAAGCTTTCTTT. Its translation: CASSQDQGTNTEAFF.

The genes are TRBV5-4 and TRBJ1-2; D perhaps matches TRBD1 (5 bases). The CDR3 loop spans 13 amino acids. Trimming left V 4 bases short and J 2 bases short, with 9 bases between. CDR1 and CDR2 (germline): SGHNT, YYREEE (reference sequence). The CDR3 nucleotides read TGTGCCAGCAGCCACGACAGCAACTATGGCTACACCTTC. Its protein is CASSHDSNYGYTF.